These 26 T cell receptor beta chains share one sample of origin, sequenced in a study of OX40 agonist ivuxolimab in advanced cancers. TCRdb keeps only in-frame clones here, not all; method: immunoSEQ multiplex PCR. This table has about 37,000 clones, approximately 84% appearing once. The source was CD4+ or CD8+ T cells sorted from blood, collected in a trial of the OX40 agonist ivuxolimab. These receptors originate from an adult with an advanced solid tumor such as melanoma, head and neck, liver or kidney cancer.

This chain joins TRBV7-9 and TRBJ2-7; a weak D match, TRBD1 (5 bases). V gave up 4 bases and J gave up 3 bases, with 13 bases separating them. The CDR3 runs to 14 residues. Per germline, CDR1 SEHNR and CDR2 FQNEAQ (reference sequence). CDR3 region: CASSSRVPNYEQYF. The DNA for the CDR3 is TGTGCCAGCAGCTCCAGGGTTCCCAACTACGAGCAGTACTTC.

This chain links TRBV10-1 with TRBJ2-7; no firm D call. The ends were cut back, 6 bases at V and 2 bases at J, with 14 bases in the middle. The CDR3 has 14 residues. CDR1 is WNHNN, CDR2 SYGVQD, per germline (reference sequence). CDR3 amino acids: CASRPHTLTYEQYF. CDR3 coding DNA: TGCGCCAGCAGGCCCCACACGTTGACCTACGAGCAGTACTTC.

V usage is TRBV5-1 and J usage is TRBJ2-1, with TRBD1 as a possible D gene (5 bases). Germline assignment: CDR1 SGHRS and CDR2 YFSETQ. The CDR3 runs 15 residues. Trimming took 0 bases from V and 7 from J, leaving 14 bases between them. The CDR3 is CASSLGTTMGNEQFF. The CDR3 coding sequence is TGCGCCAGCAGCTTGGGGACAACGATGGGGAATGAGCAGTTCTTC.

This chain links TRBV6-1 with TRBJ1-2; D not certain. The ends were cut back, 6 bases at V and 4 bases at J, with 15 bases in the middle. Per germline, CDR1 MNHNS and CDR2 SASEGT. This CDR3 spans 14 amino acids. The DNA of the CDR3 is TGTGCCAGCAGAACGTTTGCCAGATTCTATGGCTACACCTTC. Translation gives CASRTFARFYGYTF.

The CDR3 sequence: CASGPVGQGTNYGYTF. The CDR3 nucleotides read TGTGCCAGCGGCCCCGTAGGACAGGGGACCAACTATGGCTACACCTTC. This chain uses TRBV5-5 with TRBJ1-2; 9 bases align to TRBD1. Germline V gene data show CDR1 as SGHKS and CDR2 as YYEKEE (reference sequence). Unmatched junction bases numbered 12, after V lost 7 bases and J lost 2 bases. CDR3 length equals 16 residues.

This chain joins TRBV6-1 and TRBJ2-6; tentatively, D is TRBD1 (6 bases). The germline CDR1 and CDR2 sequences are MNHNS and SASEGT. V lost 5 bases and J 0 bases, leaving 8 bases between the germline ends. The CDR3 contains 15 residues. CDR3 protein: CASSMDSSGANVLTF. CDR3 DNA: TGTGCCAGCAGTATGGACAGCTCTGGGGCCAACGTCCTGACTTTC.

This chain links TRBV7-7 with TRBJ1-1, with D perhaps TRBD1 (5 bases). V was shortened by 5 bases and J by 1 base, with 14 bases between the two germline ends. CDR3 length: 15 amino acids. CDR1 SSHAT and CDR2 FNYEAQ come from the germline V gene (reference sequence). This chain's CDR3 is CASSRSRAPNTEAFF. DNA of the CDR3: TGTGCCAGCAGCCGTAGCAGGGCTCCGAACACTGAAGCTTTCTTT.

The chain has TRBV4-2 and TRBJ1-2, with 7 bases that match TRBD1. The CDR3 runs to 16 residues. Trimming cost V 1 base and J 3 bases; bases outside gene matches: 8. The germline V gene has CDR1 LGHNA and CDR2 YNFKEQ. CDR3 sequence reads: CASSQGGQGGDYGYTF. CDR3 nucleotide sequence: TGTGCCAGCAGCCAAGGCGGTCAGGGGGGCGACTATGGCTACACCTTC.

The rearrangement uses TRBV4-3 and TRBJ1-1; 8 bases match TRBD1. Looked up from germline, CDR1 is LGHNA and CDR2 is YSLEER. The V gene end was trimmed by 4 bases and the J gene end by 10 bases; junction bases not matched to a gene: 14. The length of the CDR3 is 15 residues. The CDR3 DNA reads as TGCGCCAGCAGCCCCTTATCTGGACAGGGTAAGCGAGCTTTCTTT. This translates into CASSPLSGQGKRAFF.

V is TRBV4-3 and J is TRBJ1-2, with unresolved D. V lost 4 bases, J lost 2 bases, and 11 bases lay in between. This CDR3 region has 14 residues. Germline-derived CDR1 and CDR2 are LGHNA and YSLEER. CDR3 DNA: TGCGCCAGCAGCCCCCCTAACCCCAACTATGGCTACACCTTC. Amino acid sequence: CASSPPNPNYGYTF.

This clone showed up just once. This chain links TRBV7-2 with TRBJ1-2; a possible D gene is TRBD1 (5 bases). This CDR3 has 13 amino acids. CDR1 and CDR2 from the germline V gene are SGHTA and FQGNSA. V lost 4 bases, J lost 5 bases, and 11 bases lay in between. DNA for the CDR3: TGTGCCAGCAGCTCCGGGACGGAATATGGCTACACCTTC. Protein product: CASSSGTEYGYTF.

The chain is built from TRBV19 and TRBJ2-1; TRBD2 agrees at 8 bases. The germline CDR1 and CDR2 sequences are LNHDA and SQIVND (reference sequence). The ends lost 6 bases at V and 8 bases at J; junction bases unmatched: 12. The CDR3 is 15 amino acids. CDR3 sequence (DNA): TGTGCCAGTAGAGATCGGGGACTAGAGGAAGATGAGCAGTTCTTC. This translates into CASRDRGLEEDEQFF.

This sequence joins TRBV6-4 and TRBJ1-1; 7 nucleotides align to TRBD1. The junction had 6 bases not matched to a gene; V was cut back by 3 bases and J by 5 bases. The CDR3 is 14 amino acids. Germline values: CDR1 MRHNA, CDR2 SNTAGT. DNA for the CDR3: TGTGCCAGCAGTGAGGGTAACAGGGGAACTGAAGCTTTCTTT. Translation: CASSEGNRGTEAFF.

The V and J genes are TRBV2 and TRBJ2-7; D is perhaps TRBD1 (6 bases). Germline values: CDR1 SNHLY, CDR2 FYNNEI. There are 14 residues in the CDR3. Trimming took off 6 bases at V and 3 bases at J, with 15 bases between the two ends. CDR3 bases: TGTGCCAGCAGCAACAGGGAAGGGGGCTACGAGCAGTACTTC. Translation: CASSNREGGYEQYF. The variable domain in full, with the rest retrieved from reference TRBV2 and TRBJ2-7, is EPEVTQTPSHQVTQMGQEVILRCVPISNHLYFYWYRQILGQKVEFLVSFYNNEISEKSEIFDDQFSVERPDGSNFTLKIRSTKLEDSAMYFCASSNREGGYEQYFGPGTRLTVT.

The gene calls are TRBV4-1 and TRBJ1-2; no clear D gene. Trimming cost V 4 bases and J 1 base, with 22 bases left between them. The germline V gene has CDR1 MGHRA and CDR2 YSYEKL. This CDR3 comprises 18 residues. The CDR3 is CASSPMGTDQPINYGYTF. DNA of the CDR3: TGCGCCAGCAGCCCGATGGGCACCGATCAACCTATTAACTATGGCTACACCTTC.

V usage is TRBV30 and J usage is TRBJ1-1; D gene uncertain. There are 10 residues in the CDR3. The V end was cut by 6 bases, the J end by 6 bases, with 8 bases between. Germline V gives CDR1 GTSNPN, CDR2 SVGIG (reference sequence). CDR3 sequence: CACLAPEAFF. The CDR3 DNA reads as TGTGCCTGCCTCGCACCTGAAGCTTTCTTT.

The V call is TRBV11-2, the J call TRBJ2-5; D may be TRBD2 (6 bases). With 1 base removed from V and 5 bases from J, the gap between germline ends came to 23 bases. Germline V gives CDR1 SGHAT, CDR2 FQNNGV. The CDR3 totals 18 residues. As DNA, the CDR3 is TGTGCCAGCAGCTTAGGCGTCCGTGTAGGTGGCGGGGCGGAGACCCAGTACTTC. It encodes CASSLGVRVGGGAETQYF.

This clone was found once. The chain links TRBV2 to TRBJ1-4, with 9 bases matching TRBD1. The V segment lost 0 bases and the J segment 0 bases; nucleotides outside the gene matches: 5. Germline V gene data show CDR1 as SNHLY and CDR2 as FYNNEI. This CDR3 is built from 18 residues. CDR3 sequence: CASSEAGTGIATNEKLFF. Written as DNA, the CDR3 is TGTGCCAGCAGTGAAGCGGGGACAGGGATTGCAACTAATGAAAAACTGTTTTTT.

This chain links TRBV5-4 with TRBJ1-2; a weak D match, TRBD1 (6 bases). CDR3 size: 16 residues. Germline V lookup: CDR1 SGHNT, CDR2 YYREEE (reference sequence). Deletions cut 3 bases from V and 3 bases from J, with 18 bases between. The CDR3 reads CASSSNSGGPYYGYTF. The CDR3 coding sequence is TGTGCCAGCAGCTCCAACTCGGGGGGCCCTTACTATGGCTACACCTTC.

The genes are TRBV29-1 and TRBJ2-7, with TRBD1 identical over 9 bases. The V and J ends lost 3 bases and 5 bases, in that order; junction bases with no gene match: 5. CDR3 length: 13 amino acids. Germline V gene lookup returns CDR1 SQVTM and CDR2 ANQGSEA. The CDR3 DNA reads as TGCAGCGTTGATTGGGGACAGGGCCACGAGCAGTACTTC. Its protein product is CSVDWGQGHEQYF.

The CDR3 region is CASSLRGQTNTGELFF. Written as DNA, the CDR3 is TGTGCCAGCAGCTTGAGGGGGCAGACGAACACCGGGGAGCTGTTTTTT. J is TRBJ2-2 and V is TRBV13; TRBD1 agrees at 7 bases. Trimming cost V 3 bases and J 0 bases; bases outside gene matches: 4. The CDR3 sequence is 16 residues long. Germline V gives CDR1 PRHDT, CDR2 FYEKMQ (reference sequence).

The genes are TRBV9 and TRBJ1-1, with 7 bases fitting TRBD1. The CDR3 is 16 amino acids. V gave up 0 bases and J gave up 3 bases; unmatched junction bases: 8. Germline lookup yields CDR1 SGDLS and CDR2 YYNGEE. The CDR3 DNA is TGTGCCAGCAGCGTAGCCGATGACAGGGTCTACACTGAAGCTTTCTTT. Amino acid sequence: CASSVADDRVYTEAFF.

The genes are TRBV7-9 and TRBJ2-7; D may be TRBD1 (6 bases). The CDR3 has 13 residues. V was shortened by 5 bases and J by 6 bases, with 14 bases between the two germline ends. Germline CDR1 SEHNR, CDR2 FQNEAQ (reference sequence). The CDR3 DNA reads TGTGCCAGCAGCCCCCCGACAGGAGGCGAGCAGTACTTC. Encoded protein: CASSPPTGGEQYF. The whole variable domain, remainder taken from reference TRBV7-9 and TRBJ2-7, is DTGVSQNPRHKITKRGQNVTFRCDPISEHNRLYWYRQTLGQGPEFLTYFQNEAQLEKSRLLSDRFSAERPKGSFSTLEIQRTEQGDSAMYLCASSPPTGGEQYFGPGTRLTVT.

The CDR3 protein is CASSQDRQQVYDEQYF. The DNA for the CDR3 is TGCGCCAGCAGCCAAGACCGACAGCAGGTGTATGACGAGCAGTACTTC. The rearrangement uses TRBV4-1 and TRBJ2-7, with D tentatively TRBD1 (5 bases). Looked up from germline, CDR1 is MGHRA and CDR2 is YSYEKL. The CDR3 is 16 amino acids. The V gene lost 0 bases and the J gene lost 5 bases, with 17 bases spanning the gap.

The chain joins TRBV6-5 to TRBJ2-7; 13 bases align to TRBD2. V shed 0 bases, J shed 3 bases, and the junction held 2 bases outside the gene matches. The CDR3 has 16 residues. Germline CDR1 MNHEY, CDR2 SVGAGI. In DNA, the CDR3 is TGTGCCAGCAGTTACTCAACTAGCGGGGGGGTCTACGAGCAGTACTTC. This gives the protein CASSYSTSGGVYEQYF.

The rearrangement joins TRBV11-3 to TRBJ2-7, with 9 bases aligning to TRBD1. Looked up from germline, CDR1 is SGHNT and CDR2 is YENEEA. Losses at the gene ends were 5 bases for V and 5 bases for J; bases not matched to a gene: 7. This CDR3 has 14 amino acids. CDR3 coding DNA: TGTGCCAGCAGCCCCCCGGGACAGGGCGACGAGCAGTACTTC. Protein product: CASSPPGQGDEQYF.